This record covers a single T cell receptor beta chain. It has no known antigen specificity. The input lacks base qualities; no much larger clone sits a single base away. This sample stems from a study of shared clonotypes between healthy human individuals (dated by TCRdb to between 2020 and 2021). In terms of the full investigation: A couple of women and three men aged 18 to 49 years were included in the cohort. To increase sequencing depth and limit assay-specific biases, different laboratories used diverse techniques to prepare libraries and sequence TCR repertoires. The study deeply sequenced blood TCR repertoires of five healthy adults to estimate repertoire size and the extent of clonotype sharing between individuals. Per donor, leukapheresis produced somewhere between about 0.85 and 8.9 billion PBMCs. For each donor, three plates each were used for CD4 naive and CD4 memory, two plates were used for CD8 naive, and one plate was used for CD8 memory. Overall study results and their limits: Compared with non-shared clonotypes, clonotypes shared by all four sorted-subset donors had higher generation probabilities. Because the study included a small number of donors, the genetic and exposure-history diversity represented was limited. Pairwise subsampling indicated that sequencing depth was expected to affect the degree of clonotype sharing among donors. Rarefaction of sorted-subset datasets indicated incomplete sequencing despite the large sequencing depth. Across four donors, about 5% of naive CD4, roughly 3.4% of naive CD8, around 2.1% of memory CD4, and 0.4% of memory CD8 clonotypes were shared. Sampling was restricted to blood, and TCR repertoires in tissue are likely to differ from TCR repertoires in blood. Larger estimated clonotype richness was generally found for naive subsets than for memory subsets.

Donors were healthy HIV-negative adults with no recently reported acute infections or vaccinations. Only Caucasian adults living in Nashville, Tennessee, USA were represented among the donors. CD4+ T cells were enriched by magnetic negative selection; naive cells were then positively selected on CD45RA, and the negative fraction formed the memory subset. Blood was collected by leukapheresis, and PBMCs were isolated by Ficoll-Histopaque density gradient centrifugation and then cryopreserved in liquid nitrogen vapor phase. Purity and quantity of every magnetically sorted T cell population were checked by analytical flow cytometry. Genomic DNA was isolated from every sorted fraction and measured by UV absorbance on a Nanodrop 2000c. Using the deep immunoSEQ assay, multiplex PCR amplified TCR CDR3 regions from genomic DNA. Extracted genomic DNA from each cell subset was distributed evenly across all wells of several immunoSEQ 96-well plates, and each plate was treated as a replicate. Each replicate PCR for sorted subsets received around 200 ng genomic DNA, equal to tens of thousands of T cell genomes. Purified libraries were measured with a Qubit 3.0 fluorometer, size-checked on a Bioanalyzer 2100, and measured again with the KAPA Library Quantification kit. Each immunoSEQ 96-well plate was sequenced on its own single-read 150-cycle Illumina NextSeq 550 flow cell. Per the authors' processing: The immunoSEQ output contained only junctional sequences without quality scores, so filtering could not match that applied to full-length reads. Sequences were annotated with PyIR, a Python wrapper for IgBLAST v1.9, using IMGT germline references to assign V/J genes and CDR3. Any read was removed if the V/J assignment was weak (E-value above 1e-6), the CDR3 was missing, or the read contained stop codons, out-of-frame junctions, or ambiguous translated residues. V3J clonotypes were defined as sequences sharing the same inferred V gene, J gene, and CDR3 amino acid sequence. Percentage overlap between repertoires was calculated by dividing the number of shared unique clonotypes by the size of the smaller repertoire. Richness of each repertoire was evaluated using RTK rarefaction, the Chao1 estimator, and Recon v2.1 estimates of unobserved clonotypes. Generation probabilities for all TCRbeta clonotypes obtained by the gDNA method from a handful of donors were computed using OLGA. TCRdb carries this immuneACCESS record with in-frame sequences only. Its versions omit some clonotypes, under half of them owing to an unresolved V gene in the studies checked, with the rest unexplained. V, J and clone size are taken as reported in that table, and D and trimming were inferred from the DNA itself. Recorded for this sample are about 960,000 clones; roughly 72% of them occurred a single time. The ten top clones hold roughly 1.5% of the sample.

This receptor was obtained from a young man in good health. What was sequenced was memory CD4+ T cells sorted from blood. This specimen's cell subset or site label, interpreted: CD45RA-negative fraction.

The CDR3 protein sequence reads: CASAPGFPYEQYF. The DNA reads TGTGCCAGCGCCCCAGGGTTCCCCTACGAGCAGTACTTC. The chain couples TRBV5-8 to TRBJ2-7, with a weak D call of TRBD1 (5 bases match). The CDR3, cysteine through phenylalanine, is 13 amino acids long. The only DNA kept is the CDR3, 39 bases in frame from the first base. The V and J ends are trimmed by 7 bases and 2 bases, leaving 13 bases between them. For CDR1 and CDR2, the germline V gene lists SGHTS and YDEGEE.